This entry lists 30 T cell receptor beta chains sequenced from one sample in a study of radiation and T cells in renal cell carcinoma. Profiled with immunoSEQ multiplex PCR; TCRdb holds only in-frame clones, not every one. The profile shows approximately 90,000 clones, approximately 86% of them singletons. Time point: blood 4 weeks post-SBRT, at nephrectomy. The treatment was: 15 Gy SBRT to primary tumor, nephrectomy 4 weeks later. The input for sequencing was blood, taken from a patient whose treatment included radiotherapy and nephrectomy. The origin of the receptors is a man aged 45-65 years with renal cell carcinoma.

CDR3 region: CASSLGQAGGDEQFF. CDR3 bases: TGTGCCAGCAGTTTAGGCCAGGCAGGGGGAGATGAGCAGTTCTTC. This chain links TRBV27 with TRBJ2-1; 7 bases agree with TRBD1. This CDR3 spans 15 amino acids. V dropped 2 bases and J dropped 8; count of bases not matched to a gene: 9. Germline assignment: CDR1 MNHEY and CDR2 SMNVEV (reference sequence).

Concerning this clone itself: Sequence at one end of the junction differs from germline and may be a read error. V is TRBV10-3 and J is TRBJ2-7, with D unclear. CDR1 and CDR2 from the germline V gene are ENHRY and SYGVKD. The CDR3 runs to 13 residues. CDR3 DNA sequence: TGTGCCATCACTGAGACTTTAGCCTACGAGCAGTACTTC. This codes for CAITETLAYEQYF.

The chain employs TRBV19 and TRBJ1-2, with D possibly TRBD1 on 5 matching bases. CDR1 is LNHDA, CDR2 SQIVND, per germline (reference sequence). The CDR3 sequence is 15 residues long. The V gene lost 5 bases and the J gene lost 2 bases, with 15 bases spanning the gap. The CDR3 nucleotides read TGTGCCAGTAGTGCTCGGGGGACCATCAACTATGGCTACACCTTC. It codes for CASSARGTINYGYTF.

The chain uses TRBV7-2 and TRBJ2-1; 13 nucleotides match TRBD2. The CDR3 sequence is 15 residues long. Germline CDR1 and CDR2: SGHTA and FQGNSA. The trim removed 5 bases at V and 8 bases at J, leaving 6 bases unmatched. DNA for the CDR3: TGTGCCAGCAGCGGAACTAGCGGGGGGGGTTATGAGCAGTTCTTC. This sequence encodes CASSGTSGGGYEQFF. Combining the CDR3 with reference TRBV7-2 and TRBJ2-1 gives the whole variable domain GAGVSQSPSNKVTEKGKDVELRCDPISGHTALYWYRQSLGQGLEFLIYFQGNSAPDKSGLPSDRFSAERTGGSVSTLTIQRTQQEDSAVYLCASSGTSGGGYEQFFGPGTRLTVL.

This chain links TRBV7-9 with TRBJ1-1, with 7 nucleotides matching TRBD1. V trimming: 4 bases; J trimming: 4 bases; junction bases outside the gene matches: 9. The V gene's germline CDR1 is SEHNR and CDR2 FQNEAQ (reference sequence). The CDR3 length is 15 residues. The CDR3 reads CASSSQGGLGTEAFF. In DNA, the CDR3 is TGTGCCAGCAGCTCTCAGGGGGGATTGGGCACTGAAGCTTTCTTT.

The gene calls are TRBV11-1 and TRBJ1-1; 7 positions match TRBD1. Unmatched junction bases numbered 9, after V lost 2 bases and J lost 0 bases. The germline CDR1 and CDR2 sequences are SGHAT and FQDESV (reference sequence). The CDR3 contains 17 residues. DNA of the CDR3: TGTGCCAGCAGCTTAAGCTACAGGGGTTCTATGAACACTGAAGCTTTCTTT. This encodes CASSLSYRGSMNTEAFF.

The chain recombines TRBV28 with TRBJ2-3, with a possible D match to TRBD2 (6 bases). Germline V gene lookup returns CDR1 MDHEN and CDR2 SYDVKM. The length of the CDR3 is 15 residues. The ends were cut back, 5 bases at V and 1 base at J, with 13 bases in the middle. The CDR3 protein is CASSKRDSGTDTQYF. Written as DNA, the CDR3 is TGTGCCAGCAGTAAACGGGACTCGGGCACAGATACGCAGTATTTT.

The chain joins TRBV7-9 to TRBJ2-7; D not resolved. CDR3 length: 13 amino acids. Germline V gene sequence: CDR1 SEHNR, CDR2 FQNEAQ (reference sequence). Trimming cost V 5 bases and J 3 bases, with 11 bases left between them. The CDR3 coding sequence is TGTGCCAGCAGCACCGGACGGTTCTACGAGCAGTACTTC. It yields the protein CASSTGRFYEQYF.

This chain connects TRBV19 to TRBJ2-1; the match to TRBD2 covers 13 bases. The V gene's germline CDR1 is LNHDA and CDR2 SQIVND (reference sequence). Unmatched junction bases numbered 4, after V lost 5 bases and J lost 0 bases. The CDR3 consists of 17 residues. CDR3 sequence: CASSPGLAGISYNEQFF. For the CDR3, the DNA is TGTGCCAGTAGTCCGGGACTAGCGGGAATCTCCTACAATGAGCAGTTCTTC.

The chain combines TRBV5-1 with TRBJ1-6; 8 positions match TRBD1. V lost 4 bases to trimming and J lost 9 bases; unmatched junction nucleotides: 12. CDR1 and CDR2 from the germline V gene are SGHRS and YFSETQ. The CDR3 has 16 amino acids. CDR3 region: CASSPGPGQGGSPLHF. CDR3 DNA: TGCGCCAGCAGCCCGGGGCCCGGACAGGGAGGTTCACCCCTCCACTTT. Drawing the rest from reference TRBV5-1 and TRBJ1-6, the complete variable domain is KAGVTQTPRYLIKTRGQQVTLSCSPISGHRSVSWYQQTPGQGLQFLFEYFSETQRNKGNFPGRFSGRQFSNSRSEMNVSTLELGDSALYLCASSPGPGQGGSPLHFGNGTRLTVT.

The chain recombines TRBV6-1 with TRBJ2-5, with D possibly TRBD1 on 5 matching bases. Germline V CDR1 and CDR2: MNHNS, SASEGT. The CDR3 extends over 13 amino acids. Between the trimmed V and J ends, which lost 5 bases and 2 bases, there was a span of 9 bases. The CDR3 region has the DNA TGTGCCAGCAGTAAACAGGTACAAGAGACCCAGTACTTC. It codes for CASSKQVQETQYF.

This clone was seen only once. CDR3 sequence reads: CASSYPGQAEAFF. CDR3 DNA: TGTGCCAGCAGTTACCCGGGACAGGCGGAAGCTTTCTTT. The chain couples TRBV6-5 to TRBJ1-1, with 8 bases fitting TRBD1. V was clipped by 2 bases and J by 8 bases; unmatched bases: 4. This CDR3 has 13 amino acids. CDR1 is MNHEY, CDR2 SVGAGI, per germline.

The V call is TRBV5-4, the J call TRBJ2-6, with a tentative D call TRBD1 (6 bases). The CDR3 consists of 19 residues. V was pared by 4 bases and J by 0 bases, with 20 bases between. Germline lookup yields CDR1 SGHNT and CDR2 YYREEE (reference sequence). The CDR3 sequence: CASSPLLGRGVSGANVLTF. CDR3 DNA sequence: TGTGCCAGCAGCCCACTTTTGGGCAGGGGAGTCTCTGGGGCCAACGTCCTGACTTTC.

This clone was picked up a small number of times. CDR3 in amino acids: CASSVAGGQTEAFF. DNA for the CDR3: TGTGCCAGCAGCGTAGCAGGGGGCCAGACTGAAGCTTTCTTT. The chain recombines TRBV9 with TRBJ1-1; 8 bases map to TRBD1. The CDR3 contains 14 residues. The germline V gene has CDR1 SGDLS and CDR2 YYNGEE. The V segment lost 0 bases and the J segment 5 bases; nucleotides outside the gene matches: 3.

The rearrangement uses TRBV9 and TRBJ1-4; the D gene is possibly TRBD1 (5 bases). The germline gives CDR1 SGDLS, CDR2 YYNGEE. V lost 4 bases and J lost 7, with 11 bases in between. CDR3 length: 13 amino acids. CDR3 DNA: TGTGCCAGCAGCCAGGGTCTTGGTGAAAAACTGTTTTTT. Its protein is CASSQGLGEKLFF.

This clone has only a few counts. The CDR3 is CASSLVPGRNTEAFF. DNA for the CDR3: TGTGCCAGCAGCTTGGTTCCAGGGAGGAACACTGAAGCTTTCTTT. This chain uses TRBV7-2 with TRBJ1-1; weak D call: TRBD1 (5 bases). The V gene's germline CDR1 is SGHTA and CDR2 FQGNSA. The CDR3 length is 15 residues. V lost 3 bases to trimming and J lost 1 base, with 12 bases between them.

Here the CDR3 reads CASSQDLTDRMRGYTF. The CDR3 DNA sequence: TGTGCCAGCAGCCAAGATTTAACCGACAGGATGCGTGGCTACACCTTC. The chain uses TRBV4-2 and TRBJ1-2; tentative D call: TRBD1 (6 bases). The ends were cut back, 0 bases at V and 7 bases at J, with 18 bases in the middle. The germline gives CDR1 LGHNA, CDR2 YNFKEQ. The CDR3 runs to 16 residues.

V and J are TRBV10-1 and TRBJ2-2; D might be TRBD2 (6 bases). Trimming removed 3 bases at V and 1 base at J, with 18 bases between. CDR3 length: 18 amino acids. Germline CDR1 reads WNHNN; CDR2 reads SYGVQD (reference sequence). The CDR3 region is CASSELCLPGGNTGELFF. CDR3 in DNA: TGCGCCAGCAGTGAACTGTGTTTACCCGGGGGGAACACCGGGGAGCTGTTTTTT.

This chain joins TRBV11-2 and TRBJ1-1; D unresolved. The V gene's germline CDR1 is SGHAT and CDR2 FQNNGV. V lost 6 bases and J 3 bases, leaving 5 bases between the germline ends. The CDR3 covers 11 residues. As DNA, the CDR3 is TGTGCCAGCAGAGGGTACACTGAAGCTTTCTTT. It is translated as CASRGYTEAFF.

J is TRBJ1-4 and V is TRBV19; D gene uncertain. The V gene lost 1 base and the J gene lost 7 bases, with 7 bases spanning the gap. This CDR3 is 13 amino acids long. Germline lookup yields CDR1 LNHDA and CDR2 SQIVND (reference sequence). CDR3 nucleotides: TGTGCCAGTAGTATAGTACTTGGTGAAAAACTGTTTTTT. Residues: CASSIVLGEKLFF.

This chain uses TRBV6-6 with TRBJ2-7; 7 bases match TRBD2. V was pared by 8 bases and J by 6 bases, with 10 bases of the junction left unmatched. The V gene's germline CDR1 is MNHNY and CDR2 SVGAGI (reference sequence). The length of the CDR3 is 13 residues. The CDR3 protein is CASGAGMFLEQYF. CDR3 coding DNA: TGTGCCAGCGGAGCGGGGATGTTCCTCGAGCAGTACTTC.

The chain recombines TRBV7-8 with TRBJ2-1; 8 bases line up with TRBD2. V lost 1 base and J lost 9; bases outside the gene matches: 8. The CDR3 is made up of 15 amino acids. Germline assignment: CDR1 SGHVS and CDR2 FQNEAQ. The chain's CDR3 is CASSLGAGDSTEQFF. The CDR3 DNA reads TGTGCCAGCAGCTTAGGAGCGGGAGACTCCACTGAGCAGTTCTTC.

The gene calls are TRBV6-5 and TRBJ2-3; 7 bases fit TRBD1. The germline CDR1 and CDR2 sequences are MNHEY and SVGAGI. The V segment lost 5 bases and the J segment 4 bases; nucleotides outside the gene matches: 9. The CDR3 contains 15 residues. The chain's CDR3 is CASSPTGALADTQYF. The CDR3 DNA follows: TGTGCCAGCAGTCCCACAGGGGCTTTGGCAGATACGCAGTATTTT.

The CDR3 sequence: CASSPPKTGRETQYF. The CDR3 region has the DNA TGTGCCAGCTCACCACCTAAGACAGGCCGAGAGACCCAGTACTTC. The chain is built from TRBV18 and TRBJ2-5; the D gene is possibly TRBD1 (6 bases). The V end lost 0 bases, the J end lost 4 bases, and 12 bases lay between the germline ends. CDR3 size: 15 residues. CDR1 KGHSH and CDR2 LQKENI come from the germline V gene.

V usage is TRBV19 and J usage is TRBJ1-1; 7 nucleotides align to TRBD1. The V segment lost 5 bases and the J segment 1 base; nucleotides outside the gene matches: 7. Germline-derived CDR1 and CDR2 are LNHDA and SQIVND (reference sequence). This CDR3 contains 15 residues. The CDR3 nucleotides are TGTGCCAGTAGTTCGCCGGGACAGTGGAACACTGAAGCTTTCTTT. Translated, it gives CASSSPGQWNTEAFF. The full variable domain, completed using reference TRBV19 and TRBJ1-1, is DGGITQSPKYLFRKEGQNVTLSCEQNLNHDAMYWYRQDPGQGLRLIYYSQIVNDFQKGDIAEGYSVSREKKESFPLTVTSAQKNPTAFYLCASSSPGQWNTEAFFGQGTRLTVV.

The J gene is TRBJ1-2, the V gene TRBV10-2; D is unresolved. Germline V lookup: CDR1 WSHSY, CDR2 SAAADI. The CDR3 consists of 13 residues. V lost 10 bases and J lost 2, with 14 bases in between. The chain's CDR3 is CATQDSRNYGYTF. In nucleotides, the CDR3 is TGCGCCACCCAAGACTCCCGCAACTATGGCTACACCTTC.

The J gene is TRBJ2-2, the V gene TRBV18; D remains unclear. The V and J ends lost 6 bases and 6 bases respectively, with 17 bases between them. This CDR3 is 15 amino acids long. Germline V CDR1 and CDR2: KGHSH, LQKENI. CDR3 DNA sequence: TGTGCCAGCTCCCTCGGTGCCCAGGTGGCCGGGGAGCTGTTTTTT. It encodes CASSLGAQVAGELFF. The full variable domain, with the rest looked up from reference TRBV18 and TRBJ2-2, is NAGVMQNPRHLVRRRGQEARLRCSPMKGHSHVYWYRQLPEEGLKFMVYLQKENIIDESGMPKERFSAEFPKEGPSILRIQQVVRGDSAAYFCASSLGAQVAGELFFGEGSRLTVL.

This chain connects TRBV2 to TRBJ1-2, with D unresolved. Trimming removed 4 bases at V and 3 bases at J, with 18 bases between. Germline V gene lookup returns CDR1 SNHLY and CDR2 FYNNEI. The CDR3 covers 16 residues. DNA of the CDR3: TGTGCCAGCAGTGTCGAAGGTTTCGGTTCGTACTATGGCTACACCTTC. Its protein is CASSVEGFGSYYGYTF.

The chain employs TRBV18 and TRBJ1-1; D remains ambiguous. The CDR3 is 16 residues long. Germline V gives CDR1 KGHSH, CDR2 LQKENI. V lost 4 bases and J 1 base, leaving 16 bases between the germline ends. CDR3 DNA sequence: TGTGCCAGCTCACTCCTACCTCCGTATGAGAACACTGAAGCTTTCTTT. Its translation is CASSLLPPYENTEAFF.

Only one count was recorded for this clone. This chain connects TRBV5-6 to TRBJ2-5; TRBD2 is a possible D gene (6 bases). This CDR3 region has 15 residues. Germline CDR1 SGHDT, CDR2 YYEEEE. Trimming took 0 bases from V and 5 from J, leaving 14 bases between them. CDR3 sequence: CASSLGGTFWETQYF. CDR3 sequence (DNA): TGTGCCAGCAGCTTGGGGGGGACTTTTTGGGAGACCCAGTACTTC.